This entry features one TCR beta chain sequence. Its antigen is still unknown. Following culture for under 12 days, CD4+ T cells were isolated. Recipients of the vaccine had no prior SARS-CoV-2 infection and negative nucleocapsid antibodies. Days 3 and 7 were when half the medium was replaced with IL-2 medium. These data originate in a study of vaccination effects on CD4 cells after COVID-19. Study-level results: The vaccine-induced clones of healthy vaccinees included only 1 of 255 that cross-reacted with common cold coronaviruses. Clones that were induced by infection or by vaccine showed marked contraction late after vaccination.

Clones were sequenced by immunoSEQ multiplex PCR, and TCRdb holds only the in-frame ones, with some missing. The table has 37,000 or so clones, 68% seen once; the top ten hold more than 3.5%. The receptor was isolated from a human donor who received a COVID-19 vaccine. Source: CD4+ T cells from PBMCs cultured without peptide, taken before COVID-19 vaccination.

In DNA form, the CDR3 reads TGCGCCAGCAGCTTGGGAGAGGGGAGGAAAAATTCACCCCTCCACTTT. Translated, it gives CASSLGEGRKNSPLHF. The chain links TRBV5-1 to TRBJ1-6, with a possible D match to TRBD1 (5 bases). CDR3 size: 16 residues. Germline values: CDR1 SGHRS, CDR2 YFSETQ. Trimming removed 0 bases from V and 7 bases from J, with 14 bases in between.